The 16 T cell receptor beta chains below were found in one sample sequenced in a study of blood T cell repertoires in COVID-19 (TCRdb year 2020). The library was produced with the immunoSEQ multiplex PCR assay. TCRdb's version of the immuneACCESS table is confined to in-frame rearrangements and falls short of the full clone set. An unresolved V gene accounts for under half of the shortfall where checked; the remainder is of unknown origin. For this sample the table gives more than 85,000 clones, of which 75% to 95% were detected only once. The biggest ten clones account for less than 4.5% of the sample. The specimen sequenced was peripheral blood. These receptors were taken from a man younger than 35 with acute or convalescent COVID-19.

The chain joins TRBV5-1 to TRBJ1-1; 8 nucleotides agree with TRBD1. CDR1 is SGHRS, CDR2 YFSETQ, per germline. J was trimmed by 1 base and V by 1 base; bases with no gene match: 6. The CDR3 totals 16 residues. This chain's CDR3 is CASSLLQGAANTEAFF. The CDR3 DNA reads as TGCGCCAGCAGCTTGCTGCAGGGGGCGGCGAACACTGAAGCTTTCTTT.

CDR3 sequence: CATSDPRSDTGELFF. In DNA form, the CDR3 reads TGTGCCACCAGTGATCCGCGGAGCGACACCGGGGAGCTGTTTTTT. This chain links TRBV24-1 with TRBJ2-2; D is ambiguous. Germline CDR1 KGHDR, CDR2 SFDVKD. Trimming took off 3 bases at V and 3 bases at J, with 10 bases between the two ends. This CDR3 comprises 15 residues.

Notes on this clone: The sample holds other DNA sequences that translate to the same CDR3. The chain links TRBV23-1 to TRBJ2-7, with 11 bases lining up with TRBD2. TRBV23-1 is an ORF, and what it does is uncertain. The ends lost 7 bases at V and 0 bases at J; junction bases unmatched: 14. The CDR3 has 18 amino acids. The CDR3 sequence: CASTRGGSGGDHSYEQYF. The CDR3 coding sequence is TGCGCCAGCACCCGTGGGGGTAGCGGGGGGGACCACTCCTACGAGCAGTACTTC.

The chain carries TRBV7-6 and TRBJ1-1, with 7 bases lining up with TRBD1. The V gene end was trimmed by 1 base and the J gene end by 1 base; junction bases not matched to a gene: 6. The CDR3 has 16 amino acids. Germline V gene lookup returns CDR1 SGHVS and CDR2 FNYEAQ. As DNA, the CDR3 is TGTGCCAGCAGCTTAGACCCGACAGGGAGGAACACTGAAGCTTTCTTT. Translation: CASSLDPTGRNTEAFF.

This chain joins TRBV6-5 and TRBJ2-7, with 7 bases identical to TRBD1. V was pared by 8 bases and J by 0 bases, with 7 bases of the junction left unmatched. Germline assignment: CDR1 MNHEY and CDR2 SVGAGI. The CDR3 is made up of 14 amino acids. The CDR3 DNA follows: TGTGCCAGCCGGGTCCCAGGGGGCTCCTACGAGCAGTACTTC. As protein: CASRVPGGSYEQYF.

The CDR3 sequence: CASRRREQDEQYF. The CDR3 coding sequence is TGTGCCAGCAGGAGGCGGGAGCAGGACGAGCAGTACTTC. The chain employs TRBV6-5 and TRBJ2-7; 7 nucleotides agree with TRBD2. V shed 6 bases and J 5 bases; nucleotides not matched to a gene: 7. In germline, CDR1 is MNHEY, CDR2 SVGAGI. The CDR3 is made up of 13 amino acids.

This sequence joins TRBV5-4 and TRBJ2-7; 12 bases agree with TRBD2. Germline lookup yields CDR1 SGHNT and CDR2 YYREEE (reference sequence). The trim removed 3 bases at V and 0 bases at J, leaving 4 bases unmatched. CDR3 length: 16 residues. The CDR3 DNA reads TGTGCCAGCAGCTCTTGGACTAGCGGGACCTCCTACGAGCAGTACTTC. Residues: CASSSWTSGTSYEQYF.

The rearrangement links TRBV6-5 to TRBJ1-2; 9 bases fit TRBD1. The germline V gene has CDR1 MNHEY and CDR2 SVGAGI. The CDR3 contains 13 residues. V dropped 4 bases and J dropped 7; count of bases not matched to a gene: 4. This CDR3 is CASSSGTGSGYTF. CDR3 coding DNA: TGTGCCAGCAGTTCCGGGACAGGGAGTGGCTACACCTTC.

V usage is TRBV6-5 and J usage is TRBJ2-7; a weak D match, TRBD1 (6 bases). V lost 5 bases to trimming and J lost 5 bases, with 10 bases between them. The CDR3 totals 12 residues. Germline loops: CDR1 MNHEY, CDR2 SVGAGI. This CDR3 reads CASSKSGDEQYF. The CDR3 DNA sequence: TGTGCCAGCAGTAAGTCAGGGGACGAGCAGTACTTC.

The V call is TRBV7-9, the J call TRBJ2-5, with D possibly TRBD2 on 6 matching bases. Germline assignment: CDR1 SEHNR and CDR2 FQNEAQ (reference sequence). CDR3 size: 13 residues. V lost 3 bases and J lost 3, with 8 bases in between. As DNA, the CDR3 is TGTGCCAGCAGCTTTAGCGGTGAAGAGACCCAGTACTTC. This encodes CASSFSGEETQYF.

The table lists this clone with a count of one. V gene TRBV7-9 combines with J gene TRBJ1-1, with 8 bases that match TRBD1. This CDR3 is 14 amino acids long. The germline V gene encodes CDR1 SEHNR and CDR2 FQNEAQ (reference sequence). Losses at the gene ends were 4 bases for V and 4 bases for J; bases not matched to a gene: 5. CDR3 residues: CASSSQGDGTEAFF. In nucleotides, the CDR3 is TGTGCCAGCAGCTCACAGGGGGACGGCACTGAAGCTTTCTTT.

The CDR3 nucleotides read TGTGCCAGCAGCCAACGGGGAAGCAACAATCGGGAGACCCAGTACTTC. It codes for CASSQRGSNNRETQYF. The chain recombines TRBV3-1 (or the pseudogene TRBV3-2) with TRBJ2-5; maybe TRBD2 (5 bases). V was cut by 2 bases and J by 5 bases, with 18 bases left in between. The CDR3 contains 16 residues. CDR1 and CDR2 from the germline V gene are LGHDT and YNNKEL (reference sequence).

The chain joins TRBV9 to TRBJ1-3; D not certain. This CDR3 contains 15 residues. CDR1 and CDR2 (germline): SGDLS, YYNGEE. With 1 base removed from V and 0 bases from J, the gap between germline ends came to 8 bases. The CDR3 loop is CASSVTTGSGNTIYF. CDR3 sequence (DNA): TGTGCCAGCAGCGTAACGACGGGCTCTGGAAACACCATATATTTT.

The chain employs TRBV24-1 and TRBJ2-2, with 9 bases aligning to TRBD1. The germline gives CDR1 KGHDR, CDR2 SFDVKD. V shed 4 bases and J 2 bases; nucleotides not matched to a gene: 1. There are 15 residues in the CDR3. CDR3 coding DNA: TGTGCCACCAGTGAACAGGGGGCTAACACCGGGGAGCTGTTTTTT. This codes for CATSEQGANTGELFF.

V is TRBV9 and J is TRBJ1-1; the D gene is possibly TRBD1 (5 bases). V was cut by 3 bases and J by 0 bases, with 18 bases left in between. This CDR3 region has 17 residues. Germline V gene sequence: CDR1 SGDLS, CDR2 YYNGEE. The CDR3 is CASSEAGMGVMNTEAFF. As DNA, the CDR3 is TGTGCCAGCAGCGAGGCGGGAATGGGGGTTATGAACACTGAAGCTTTCTTT.

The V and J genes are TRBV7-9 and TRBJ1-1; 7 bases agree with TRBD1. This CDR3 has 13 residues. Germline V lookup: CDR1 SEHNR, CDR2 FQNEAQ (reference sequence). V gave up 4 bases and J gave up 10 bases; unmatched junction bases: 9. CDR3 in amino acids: CASSSDREVAAFF. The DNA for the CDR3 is TGTGCCAGCAGCTCCGACAGGGAGGTTGCAGCTTTCTTT. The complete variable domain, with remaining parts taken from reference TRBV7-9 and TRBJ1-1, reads DTGVSQNPRHKITKRGQNVTFRCDPISEHNRLYWYRQTLGQGPEFLTYFQNEAQLEKSRLLSDRFSAERPKGSFSTLEIQRTEQGDSAMYLCASSSDREVAAFFGQGTRLTVV.